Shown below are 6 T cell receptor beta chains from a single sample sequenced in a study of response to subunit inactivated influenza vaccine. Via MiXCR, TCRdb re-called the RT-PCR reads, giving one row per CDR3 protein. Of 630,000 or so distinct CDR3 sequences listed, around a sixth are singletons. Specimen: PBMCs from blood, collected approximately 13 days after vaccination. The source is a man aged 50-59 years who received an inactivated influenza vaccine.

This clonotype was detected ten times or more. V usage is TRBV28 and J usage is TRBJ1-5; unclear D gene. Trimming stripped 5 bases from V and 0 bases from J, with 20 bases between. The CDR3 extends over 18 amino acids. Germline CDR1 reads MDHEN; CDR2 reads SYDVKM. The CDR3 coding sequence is TGTGCCAGCAGTCAGTCTATGGGCCTAGGGAGTAGCAATCAGCCCCAGCATTTT. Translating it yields CASSQSMGLGSSNQPQHF. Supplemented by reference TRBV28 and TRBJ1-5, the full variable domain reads DVKVTQSSRYLVKRTGEKVFLECVQDMDHENMFWYRQDPGLGLRLIYFSYDVKMKEKGDIPEGYSVSREKKERFSLILESASTNQTSMYLCASSQSMGLGSSNQPQHFGDGTRLSIL.

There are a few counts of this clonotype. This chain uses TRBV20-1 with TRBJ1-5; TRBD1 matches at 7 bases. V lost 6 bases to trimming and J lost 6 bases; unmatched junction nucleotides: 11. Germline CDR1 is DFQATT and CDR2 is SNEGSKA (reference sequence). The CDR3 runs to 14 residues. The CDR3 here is CSALDRAGIQPQHF. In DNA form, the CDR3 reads TGCAGTGCCCTCGACAGGGCAGGGATTCAGCCCCAGCATTTT.

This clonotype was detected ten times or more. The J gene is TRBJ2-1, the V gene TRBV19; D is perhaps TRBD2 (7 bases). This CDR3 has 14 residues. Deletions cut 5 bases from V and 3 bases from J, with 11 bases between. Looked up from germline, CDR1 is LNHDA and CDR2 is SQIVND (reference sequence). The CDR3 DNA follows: TGTGCCAGTAGTCAGGGGAGGGGCTACAATGAGCAGTTCTTC. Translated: CASSQGRGYNEQFF.

The CDR3 bases are TGCAGCGTTGTGGACGGGTCCTACGAGCAGTACTTC. Translating gives CSVVDGSYEQYF. V usage is TRBV29-1 and J usage is TRBJ2-7, with D unclear. The CDR3 has 12 amino acids. Trimming pared 4 bases from V and 1 base from J, leaving 8 bases between. Germline CDR1 and CDR2: SQVTM and ANQGSEA.

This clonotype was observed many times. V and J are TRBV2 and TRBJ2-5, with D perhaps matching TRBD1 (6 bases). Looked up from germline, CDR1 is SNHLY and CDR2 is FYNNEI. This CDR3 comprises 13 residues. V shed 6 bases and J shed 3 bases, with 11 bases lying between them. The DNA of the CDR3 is TGTGCCAGCAGCCTGGACAGTAAAGAGACCCAGTACTTC. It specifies CASSLDSKETQYF.

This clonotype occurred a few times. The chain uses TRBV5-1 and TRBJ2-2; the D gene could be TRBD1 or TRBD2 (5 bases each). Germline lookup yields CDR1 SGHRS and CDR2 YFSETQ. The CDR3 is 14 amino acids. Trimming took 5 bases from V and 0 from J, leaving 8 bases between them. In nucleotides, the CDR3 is TGCGCCAGCAGAGAGGGGTCGAACACCGGGGAGCTGTTTTTT. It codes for CASREGSNTGELFF.